The 11 T cell receptor beta chains in this list originate from one sample, sequenced in a study of cytomegalovirus exposure and HLA in healthy donors. Method: immunoSEQ multiplex PCR; TCRdb's copy keeps in-frame clones and lacks some. The sample has tens of thousands of clones, 90% to 95% seen once. Sequencing was done on a sample of PBMCs. These receptors were obtained from a man in his late teens or twenties in good health and CMV-seropositive.

This clone came up once. The V and J genes are TRBV9 and TRBJ2-7; 9 nucleotides align to TRBD1. Germline loops: CDR1 SGDLS, CDR2 YYNGEE. Trimming at V came to 4 bases and at J to 3 bases, leaving 8 bases not matched to a gene. The CDR3 has 15 residues. CDR3 in amino acids: CASSPRPGQGYEQYF. CDR3 nucleotide sequence: TGTGCCAGCAGCCCTCGACCGGGACAGGGCTACGAGCAGTACTTC.

The rearrangement joins TRBV29-1 to TRBJ1-4; the D is unclear. The CDR3 has 14 amino acids. The V and J ends lost 1 base and 8 bases respectively, with 14 bases between them. Germline V gene sequence: CDR1 SQVTM, CDR2 ANQGSEA. The DNA for the CDR3 is TGCAGCGTTGAAGGTTTCGGAGGCGGGGAAAAACTGTTTTTT. As protein: CSVEGFGGGEKLFF.

The chain employs TRBV28 and TRBJ1-4, with a possible D match to TRBD1 (5 bases). The CDR3 length is 15 residues. Germline V lookup: CDR1 MDHEN, CDR2 SYDVKM. V was cut by 6 bases and J by 0 bases, with 11 bases left in between. CDR3 sequence: CASSPAGATNEKLFF. CDR3 bases: TGTGCCAGCAGCCCAGCGGGGGCAACTAATGAAAAACTGTTTTTT.

The CDR3 region is CASSETGLKNIQYF. CDR3 nucleotide sequence: TGTGCCAGCAGTGAAACAGGCCTCAAAAACATTCAGTACTTC. The V call is TRBV2, the J call TRBJ2-4; TRBD1 might be the D (5 bases). The CDR3 covers 14 residues. Trimming stripped 2 bases from V and 3 bases from J, with 8 bases between. CDR1 is SNHLY and CDR2 is FYNNEI in the germline V gene.

The rearrangement uses TRBV28 and TRBJ1-5; D may be TRBD1 (6 bases). This CDR3 has 14 residues. Trimming removed 5 bases from V and 1 base from J, with 9 bases in between. Looked up from germline, CDR1 is MDHEN and CDR2 is SYDVKM. In nucleotides, the CDR3 is TGTGCCAGCAGTGAAGGACAGAGCAATCAGCCCCAGCATTTT. As protein: CASSEGQSNQPQHF.

The chain is built from TRBV30 and TRBJ2-5; no reliable D call. Germline V lookup: CDR1 GTSNPN, CDR2 SVGIG (reference sequence). Trimming removed 1 base at V and 5 bases at J, with 8 bases between. The CDR3 is 12 amino acids. CDR3 region: CAWSALWETQYF. The CDR3 DNA reads as TGTGCCTGGAGTGCACTCTGGGAGACCCAGTACTTC.

CDR3: CASSSDRRGGTQYF. In DNA, the CDR3 is TGTGCCAGCAGCTCGGACAGGCGAGGGGGAACCCAGTACTTC. The rearrangement uses TRBV7-9 and TRBJ2-5; 7 bases are shared with TRBD1. This CDR3 has 14 amino acids. Germline V lookup: CDR1 SEHNR, CDR2 FQNEAQ (reference sequence). V was pared by 4 bases and J by 8 bases, with 10 bases of the junction left unmatched.

The rearrangement joins TRBV27 to TRBJ2-5; D gene ambiguous. V lost 0 bases and J lost 4, with 21 bases in between. Germline V gene lookup returns CDR1 MNHEY and CDR2 SMNVEV (reference sequence). The CDR3 is made up of 18 amino acids. The CDR3 bases are TGTGCCAGCAGTTTATCCGCCCCCGGCTGGCAGGTCGGAGAGACCCAGTACTTC. This sequence encodes CASSLSAPGWQVGETQYF.

This chain links TRBV18 with TRBJ1-1, with D perhaps TRBD1 (6 bases). V was pared by 5 bases and J by 2 bases, with 15 bases between. CDR3 size: 15 residues. The germline V gene has CDR1 KGHSH and CDR2 LQKENI. Here the CDR3 reads CASSVTGQVNTEAFF. CDR3 nucleotide sequence: TGTGCCAGCTCAGTCACAGGGCAGGTAAACACTGAAGCTTTCTTT.

J is TRBJ2-4 and V is TRBV15, with D perhaps matching TRBD1 (6 bases). The germline CDR1 and CDR2 sequences are LNHNV and YYDKDF (reference sequence). V was clipped by 7 bases and J by 1 base, with 23 bases between them. The CDR3 extends over 18 amino acids. DNA for the CDR3: TGTGCCACCACCCTACGGCCACAGGGCGTTTGGGCCAAAAACATTCAGTACTTC. This gives the protein CATTLRPQGVWAKNIQYF.

This clone showed up just once. The CDR3, as DNA: TGTGCCAGCAGTCCCCGGGACAGAAAAGAGACCCAGTACTTC. Amino acid sequence: CASSPRDRKETQYF. The chain has TRBV27 and TRBJ2-5, with TRBD1 matching 7 bases. Germline CDR1 MNHEY, CDR2 SMNVEV (reference sequence). V trimming: 5 bases; J trimming: 3 bases; junction bases outside the gene matches: 6. This CDR3 has 14 amino acids.